These T cell receptor beta chains were read from a single sample in a study of CD8+CD57+ T cells in acquired aplastic anemia. TCRdb passed the reads through MiXCR, listing each CDR3 protein once. The profile shows around 180,000 distinct CDR3 sequences, just under 65% of them singletons. Material: sorted CD4+, CD8+, or CD8+CD57+ T cells (not recorded which) from PBMCs. The receptors come from a human donor in good health. Each CDR3 is given with its conserved first and last residue. The D gene is left open where the match is weak. Expanded clones get a size class; other rows say once, few or many, or leave the size out.

v_call: TRBV5-5
j_call: TRBJ1-1
clone_size: NA
d_call: NA
cdr3_nt: TGCGCCAGCAGCTTGGAACAGGGTATGAACATTGAAGCTTTCTTT
cdr3_aa: CASSLEQGMNIEAFF

v_call: TRBV6-1
j_call: TRBJ1-1
clone_size: many
d_call: TRBD1
cdr3_nt: TGTGCCAGCAGGCCGGGACAGTTCGTGAACACTGAAGCTTTCTTT
cdr3_aa: CASRPGQFVNTEAFF

v_call: TRBV19
j_call: TRBJ1-5
clone_size: NA
d_call: NA
cdr3_nt: TGTGCCAGTAGTAATGGGATGGATCAGCCCCAGCATTTT
cdr3_aa: CASSNGMDQPQHF

v_call: TRBV15
j_call: TRBJ2-3
clone_size: NA
d_call: TRBD2
cdr3_nt: TGTGCCACCAGCAGAAAACTGATGGCTAGCGGGGGCACAGATACGCAGTATTTT
cdr3_aa: CATSRKLMASGGTDTQYF

v_call: TRBV7-2
j_call: TRBJ1-2
clone_size: NA
d_call: TRBD1
cdr3_nt: TGTGCCAGCAGTGACAGGGGGGGGGTAAACTATGGCTACACCTTC
cdr3_aa: CASSDRGGVNYGYTF

v_call: TRBV25-1
j_call: TRBJ2-1
clone_size: NA
d_call: TRBD2
cdr3_nt: TGTGCCAGCCAAGCGGGGGGGTCGTACAATGAGCAGTTCTTC
cdr3_aa: CASQAGGSYNEQFF

v_call: TRBV20-1
j_call: TRBJ2-1
clone_size: NA
d_call: TRBD2
cdr3_nt: TGCAGCGCACCCGGACTAGCGGGAGGGCTGACGAATGAGCAGTTCTTC
cdr3_aa: CSAPGLAGGLTNEQFF

v_call: TRBV10-3
j_call: TRBJ2-1
clone_size: NA
d_call: TRBD2
cdr3_nt: TGTGCCATCAGTGGGGGACTAGCGGGAGTTTCCTACAATGAGCAGTTCTTC
cdr3_aa: CAISGGLAGVSYNEQFF

v_call: TRBV12-3/TRBV12-4
j_call: TRBJ2-1
clone_size: once
d_call: NA
cdr3_nt: TGTGCCAGCAGTTTGAGGGAGAAAAGCGGCGAGCAGTTCTTC
cdr3_aa: CASSLREKSGEQFF

v_call: TRBV4-1
j_call: TRBJ2-1
clone_size: many
d_call: NA
cdr3_nt: TGCGCCAGCAGCCTCCAGGCTAGCCTAACCTACAATGAGCAGTTCTTC
cdr3_aa: CASSLQASLTYNEQFF

v_call: TRBV7-9
j_call: TRBJ2-7
clone_size: NA
d_call: NA
cdr3_nt: TGTGCCAGCAGCTTAGCTTCAGGTGCAGGCGAGCAGTACTTC
cdr3_aa: CASSLASGAGEQYF

v_call: TRBV15
j_call: TRBJ2-1
clone_size: NA
d_call: NA
cdr3_nt: TGTGCCACCAGCTTAAGTGGGGTCTATGAGCAGTTCTTC
cdr3_aa: CATSLSGVYEQFF

v_call: TRBV5-6
j_call: TRBJ2-7
clone_size: NA
d_call: NA
cdr3_nt: TGTGCCAGCAGGTTTGGTATCAGCTCCTACGAGCAGTACTTC
cdr3_aa: CASRFGISSYEQYF

v_call: TRBV5-1
j_call: TRBJ2-2
clone_size: many
d_call: NA
cdr3_nt: TGCGCCAGCAGCGGGTGGGCCGGAGGTACCGGGGAGCTGTTTTTT
cdr3_aa: CASSGWAGGTGELFF

v_call: TRBV9
j_call: TRBJ1-1
clone_size: once
d_call: NA
cdr3_nt: TGTGCCAGCTTCCCAGGTATCACTGAAGCTTTCTTT
cdr3_aa: CASFPGITEAFF

v_call: TRBV2
j_call: TRBJ2-1
clone_size: many
d_call: NA
cdr3_nt: TGTGCCAGCAGTGAACTCCACAATGAGCAGTTCTTC
cdr3_aa: CASSELHNEQFF

v_call: TRBV6-1
j_call: TRBJ2-1
clone_size: NA
d_call: NA
cdr3_nt: TGTGCCAGCAGTTCCACAGAATCCTACAATGAGCAGTTCTTC
cdr3_aa: CASSSTESYNEQFF

v_call: TRBV7-3
j_call: TRBJ2-7
clone_size: NA
d_call: NA
cdr3_nt: TGTGCCAGCAGCAAACTATACGAGCAGTACTTC
cdr3_aa: CASSKLYEQYF

v_call: TRBV5-4
j_call: TRBJ2-3
clone_size: NA
d_call: NA
cdr3_nt: TGTGCCAGCAGCGGGGGACTGGATGACAGGGTAACAGATACGCAGTATTTT
cdr3_aa: CASSGGLDDRVTDTQYF

v_call: TRBV9
j_call: TRBJ1-1
clone_size: once
d_call: TRBD1
cdr3_nt: TGTGCCAGCAGCGTACCCAGGACAGGGCTGGGAAACACTGAAGCTTTCTTT
cdr3_aa: CASSVPRTGLGNTEAFF

v_call: TRBV24-1
j_call: TRBJ1-5
clone_size: many
d_call: NA
cdr3_nt: TGTGCCACCAGTGAGGGGGTGGGGGACAATCAGCCCCAGCATTTT
cdr3_aa: CATSEGVGDNQPQHF

v_call: TRBV7-9
j_call: TRBJ2-7
clone_size: few
d_call: TRBD2
cdr3_nt: TGTGCCAGCAGCTTAACCCAGCTAGCGGGAACCGAGCAGTACTTC
cdr3_aa: CASSLTQLAGTEQYF

v_call: TRBV20-1
j_call: TRBJ2-1
clone_size: few
d_call: NA
cdr3_nt: TGCAGTGCTAGAGATCTTGGTCCGAGGAATGAGCAGTTCTTC
cdr3_aa: CSARDLGPRNEQFF

v_call: TRBV20-1
j_call: TRBJ1-1
clone_size: NA
d_call: NA
cdr3_nt: TGCAGTGCTAGAGAGGGCAGGGTGAACACTGAAGCTTTCTTT
cdr3_aa: CSAREGRVNTEAFF

v_call: TRBV7-6
j_call: TRBJ2-1
clone_size: many
d_call: NA
cdr3_nt: TGTGCCAGCAGCTTAGCGCTGGGTAGCGGTTACAATGAGCAGTTCTTC
cdr3_aa: CASSLALGSGYNEQFF

v_call: TRBV9
j_call: TRBJ1-4
clone_size: NA
d_call: TRBD1
cdr3_nt: TGTGCCAGCAGCCCCAACGGGGCAGGGGGATTGAATGAAAAACTGTTTTTT
cdr3_aa: CASSPNGAGGLNEKLFF

v_call: TRBV20-1
j_call: TRBJ1-1
clone_size: NA
d_call: NA
cdr3_nt: TGCAGTGCTTCCCGGGGCAGCAACACTGAAGCTTTCTTT
cdr3_aa: CSASRGSNTEAFF

v_call: TRBV2
j_call: TRBJ2-1
clone_size: many
d_call: TRBD1
cdr3_nt: TGTGCCAGCAGTGACGCGGGACAGGGGAAGGATGAGCAGTTCTTC
cdr3_aa: CASSDAGQGKDEQFF

v_call: TRBV7-9
j_call: TRBJ2-7
clone_size: many
d_call: TRBD2
cdr3_nt: TGTGCCAGCAGCTTAGGCGGGAGGTTAGTGGGCGAGCAGTACTTC
cdr3_aa: CASSLGGRLVGEQYF

v_call: TRBV5-1
j_call: TRBJ1-1
clone_size: once
d_call: TRBD1
cdr3_nt: TGCGCCAGCCGTAGAGAACAGGGGATGAACACTGAAGCTTTCTTT
cdr3_aa: CASRREQGMNTEAFF

v_call: TRBV6-1
j_call: TRBJ2-7
clone_size: many
d_call: NA
cdr3_nt: TGTGCCAGCAGTGGGGGACTTTACGAGCAGTACTTC
cdr3_aa: CASSGGLYEQYF

v_call: TRBV29-1
j_call: TRBJ2-2
clone_size: NA
d_call: NA
cdr3_nt: TGCAGCGTACAACAAGCGAACACCGGGGAGCTGTTTTTT
cdr3_aa: CSVQQANTGELFF

v_call: TRBV10-3
j_call: TRBJ2-6
clone_size: NA
d_call: NA
cdr3_nt: TGTGCCAGCAGCCACTCTGCATCGCACTCTGGGGCCAACGTCCTGACTTTC
cdr3_aa: CASSHSASHSGANVLTF

v_call: TRBV20-1
j_call: TRBJ2-3
clone_size: few
d_call: NA
cdr3_nt: TGCAGTGCTCGGACTCCTAGCACAGATACGCAGTATTTT
cdr3_aa: CSARTPSTDTQYF

v_call: TRBV5-1
j_call: TRBJ2-7
clone_size: once
d_call: TRBD1
cdr3_nt: TGTGCCAGCAGCCGAGGGGCCACGGGACAGGGGACGTACGAGCAGTACTTC
cdr3_aa: CASSRGATGQGTYEQYF

v_call: TRBV29-1
j_call: TRBJ1-1
clone_size: few
d_call: NA
cdr3_nt: TGCAGCATAATATCAGGACAGACACAAGCTTTCTTT
cdr3_aa: CSIISGQTQAFF

v_call: TRBV5-1
j_call: TRBJ1-2
clone_size: NA
d_call: TRBD1
cdr3_nt: TGCGCCAGCAGCTCGGACAGGGGACAATATGGCTACACCTTC
cdr3_aa: CASSSDRGQYGYTF

v_call: TRBV20-1
j_call: TRBJ1-2
clone_size: NA
d_call: NA
cdr3_nt: TGCAGTGCTAGTTCCCTTAACCCGGGCACTAACTATGGCTACACCTTC
cdr3_aa: CSASSLNPGTNYGYTF

v_call: TRBV2
j_call: TRBJ1-6
clone_size: NA
d_call: NA
cdr3_nt: TGTGCCAGCAGTGTATCCGAGTCACCCCTCCACTTT
cdr3_aa: CASSVSESPLHF

v_call: TRBV5-6
j_call: TRBJ2-7
clone_size: NA
d_call: TRBD2
cdr3_nt: TGTGCCAGCAGCTTGTGGGAGGGAAGTTACGAGCAGTACTTC
cdr3_aa: CASSLWEGSYEQYF

v_call: TRBV15
j_call: TRBJ1-6
clone_size: NA
d_call: NA
cdr3_nt: TGTGCCACCAGCAGAGATTTCAATTCACCCCTCCACTTT
cdr3_aa: CATSRDFNSPLHF

v_call: TRBV10-3
j_call: TRBJ1-4
clone_size: NA
d_call: NA
cdr3_nt: TGTGCCAGCAGTGCAACACCAGCAACTAATGAAAAACTGCTTTTT
cdr3_aa: CASSATPATNEKLLF

v_call: TRBV25-1
j_call: TRBJ2-7
clone_size: many
d_call: NA
cdr3_nt: TGTGCCAGCAGTGAATCAGGTGGCCGCTACGAGCAGTACTTC
cdr3_aa: CASSESGGRYEQYF

v_call: TRBV25-1
j_call: TRBJ1-2
clone_size: NA
d_call: NA
cdr3_nt: TGTCCCAGCAGAACTGGGAATCGTGGCTACACCTTC
cdr3_aa: CPSRTGNRGYTF

v_call: TRBV9
j_call: TRBJ2-2
clone_size: NA
d_call: TRBD2
cdr3_nt: TGTGCCGAGAAGGGACTAGCGGGACCCGGGGAGCTGTTTTTT
cdr3_aa: CAEKGLAGPGELFF

v_call: TRBV9
j_call: TRBJ1-3
clone_size: NA
d_call: TRBD1
cdr3_nt: TGTGCCAGCAGCGTATTACAGGGGGATGGTCTGAGAGGAAACACCATATATTTT
cdr3_aa: CASSVLQGDGLRGNTIYF